This T cell receptor beta chain was sequenced during a study of T-cell reconstitution after alpha-beta-depleted transplantation in children. Researchers prepared the TCRbeta library using unique molecular identifiers, the study reports. TCRdb re-analysed the PCR reads in MiXCR, keeping a single row per CDR3 protein. The table includes a few hundred thousand distinct CDR3 sequences, around 18% detected once. This CDR3 contains 12 residues. The V and J ends lost 6 bases and 7 bases respectively, with 10 bases between them. Ten or more counts support this clonotype. V gene TRBV12-3 or TRBV12-4 combines with J gene TRBJ2-1; possibly TRBD1 or TRBD2 for D (5 bases each). The TCR comes from a human donor who donated a stem cell graft to a child with acute lymphoblastic leukemia. The sample consisted of PBMCs from the stem cell graft donor, taken from the stem cell graft. The CDR3 loop reads CASSQWGNEQFF. CDR3 nucleotides: TGTGCCAGCAGCCAGTGGGGGAATGAGCAGTTCTTC.